This T cell receptor (beta chain) was documented in a study of blood T cells in healthy people across ages. With a J-beta primer mix and a sample-barcoded 5' primer, a second PCR ran about 6 to 11 cycles. TCRdb redid the calling of the 5' RACE reads with MiXCR, one entry per CDR3 protein. The repertoire holds hundreds of thousands of distinct CDR3 sequences, with 55% to 70% as singletons. V lost 6 bases and J 0 bases, leaving 12 bases between the germline ends. The CDR3 is 15 amino acids. Germline loops: CDR1 SEHNR, CDR2 FQNEAQ (reference sequence). This clonotype appeared a few times. The target antigen is unknown. Notes on the study in general: Naive and antigen-experienced cells could not be conclusively compared, given unsorted PBMCs.

The sequence was obtained from a man aged 25-40 years in good health. This chain connects TRBV7-9 to TRBJ2-1; D is ambiguous. The sample comprised blood. The CDR3 nucleotides are TGTGCCAGCAGTTATTGGGGAAGCTCCTACAATGAGCAGTTCTTC. This encodes CASSYWGSSYNEQFF.